A selection of T cell receptor beta chains follows, all from one sample in a study of cytomegalovirus exposure and HLA in healthy donors. Profiled with immunoSEQ multiplex PCR; TCRdb holds only in-frame clones, not every one. The data contain 75,000 to 90,000 clones, almost 97% of them seen just once; the ten biggest clones take up 1.6%. Sequencing input: PBMCs. These receptors were collected from a man between 18 and 29 years old in good health and CMV-seropositive. CDR3s include the opening cysteine and the closing phenylalanine or tryptophan. D genes are given only for firm matches. Some rows mark clone size as missing; the rest say once, few, many or name a class of expanded clone.

CDR3nt: TGTGCCAGCAGCTTAACTAGCGGGAGTTCAAGCACAGATACGCAGTATTTT
CDR3aa: CASSLTSGSSSTDTQYF
j_gene: TRBJ2-3
v_gene: TRBV7-8
d_gene: TRBD2
abundance: NA

CDR3nt: TGTGCCAGCAGCTCCGACAGATACGACGAGCAGTACTTC
CDR3aa: CASSSDRYDEQYF
j_gene: TRBJ2-7
v_gene: TRBV11-2
d_gene: NA
abundance: NA

CDR3nt: TGCGCCAGCAGCTCCCTGAGGTCTGGGGCCAACGTCCTGACTTTC
CDR3aa: CASSSLRSGANVLTF
j_gene: TRBJ2-6
v_gene: TRBV5-1
d_gene: NA
abundance: NA

CDR3nt: TGTGCCAGCAGCTTGGGGGCTACGCAGTATTTT
CDR3aa: CASSLGATQYF
j_gene: TRBJ2-3
v_gene: TRBV11-3
d_gene: NA
abundance: NA

CDR3nt: TGTGCCAGCAGCTTAACAGGGACTAGCGGGAGCTCCTACAATGAGCAGTTCTTC
CDR3aa: CASSLTGTSGSSYNEQFF
j_gene: TRBJ2-1
v_gene: TRBV11-2
d_gene: TRBD2
abundance: NA

CDR3nt: TGCGCCAGCGGGTCTACAGGGGGCGTCTACAATGAGCAGTTCTTC
CDR3aa: CASGSTGGVYNEQFF
j_gene: TRBJ2-1
v_gene: TRBV5-1
d_gene: TRBD1
abundance: NA

CDR3nt: TGCGCCAGCAGCCCCACAGGGGTCACCGGGGAGCTGTTTTTT
CDR3aa: CASSPTGVTGELFF
j_gene: TRBJ2-2
v_gene: TRBV5-1
d_gene: TRBD1
abundance: NA

CDR3nt: TGTGCCAGCAGTTATGTCGGTGGTGAAAAACTGTTTTTT
CDR3aa: CASSYVGGEKLFF
j_gene: TRBJ1-4
v_gene: TRBV6-5
d_gene: NA
abundance: once

CDR3nt: TGTGCCGGGTTTAGCGGGAGCCTGTTGGGCGAGCAGTACTTC
CDR3aa: CAGFSGSLLGEQYF
j_gene: TRBJ2-7
v_gene: TRBV2
d_gene: TRBD2
abundance: NA

CDR3nt: TGTGCCAGCAGCTTAGCCCCAAGCATAGCCTACGAGCAGTACTTC
CDR3aa: CASSLAPSIAYEQYF
j_gene: TRBJ2-7
v_gene: TRBV7-9
d_gene: NA
abundance: NA

CDR3nt: TGTGCCAGCAGTGGGACTTTTCGGGGTGAGCAGTTCTTC
CDR3aa: CASSGTFRGEQFF
j_gene: TRBJ2-1
v_gene: TRBV9
d_gene: NA
abundance: NA

CDR3nt: TGTGCCAGCAGTTTCCCCGCCGGGACTTCGATCGCTGAAGCTTTCTTT
CDR3aa: CASSFPAGTSIAEAFF
j_gene: TRBJ1-1
v_gene: TRBV28
d_gene: NA
abundance: NA

CDR3nt: TGTGCCAGCAGCCCCCCGGGGGACGACGAGCAGTACTTC
CDR3aa: CASSPPGDDEQYF
j_gene: TRBJ2-7
v_gene: TRBV5-4
d_gene: NA
abundance: NA

CDR3nt: TGTGCCAGCAGTGGGGACAGGGGCTTCTCAGATACGCAGTATTTT
CDR3aa: CASSGDRGFSDTQYF
j_gene: TRBJ2-3
v_gene: TRBV25-1
d_gene: TRBD1
abundance: NA

CDR3nt: TGTGCCAGCAGTGAAGCGCTTTTCCCGGTTACGGGGGGCTACACCTTC
CDR3aa: CASSEALFPVTGGYTF
j_gene: TRBJ1-2
v_gene: TRBV6-1
d_gene: NA
abundance: NA

CDR3nt: TGTGCCAGCAAGCTTGAGGGCCGGTACAATCAGCCCCAGCATTTT
CDR3aa: CASKLEGRYNQPQHF
j_gene: TRBJ1-5
v_gene: TRBV28
d_gene: NA
abundance: NA

CDR3nt: TGCGCCAGCAGCACTGGACAGGGCGGCTATGGCTACACCTTC
CDR3aa: CASSTGQGGYGYTF
j_gene: TRBJ1-2
v_gene: TRBV10-1
d_gene: TRBD1
abundance: NA

CDR3nt: TGTGCCTGGAGTGTATCGACAGGGGGGGGCTACACCTTC
CDR3aa: CAWSVSTGGGYTF
j_gene: TRBJ1-2
v_gene: TRBV30
d_gene: TRBD1
abundance: NA

CDR3nt: TGCGCCAGCAGCCCAACTCTCGTACAGGGGCGGTACGAGCAGTACTTC
CDR3aa: CASSPTLVQGRYEQYF
j_gene: TRBJ2-7
v_gene: TRBV23-1
d_gene: TRBD1
abundance: NA

CDR3nt: TGTGCCAGTAGTACAGGGGGCGATGAGCAGTTCTTC
CDR3aa: CASSTGGDEQFF
j_gene: TRBJ2-1
v_gene: TRBV19
d_gene: TRBD1
abundance: NA

CDR3nt: TGTGCCAGCAGTCAAGGTGAACAGAGTGAATCCTACGAGCAGTACTTC
CDR3aa: CASSQGEQSESYEQYF
j_gene: TRBJ2-7
v_gene: TRBV28
d_gene: NA
abundance: once

CDR3nt: TGTGCCAGCAGTTCCTACAGGGAGGGAAACACCATATATTTT
CDR3aa: CASSSYREGNTIYF
j_gene: TRBJ1-3
v_gene: TRBV27
d_gene: NA
abundance: NA

CDR3nt: TGTGCCAGCAGCGTAGACGGCAGGGCCTCGGAAAAACTGTTTTTT
CDR3aa: CASSVDGRASEKLFF
j_gene: TRBJ1-4
v_gene: TRBV9
d_gene: NA
abundance: NA

CDR3nt: TGTGCCAGCAGCTTAATCGACAGGGCCAACTATGGCTACACCTTC
CDR3aa: CASSLIDRANYGYTF
j_gene: TRBJ1-2
v_gene: TRBV7-9
d_gene: TRBD1
abundance: NA

CDR3nt: TGCGCCAGCGGCCCCGCCAACACCGGGGAGCTGTTTTTT
CDR3aa: CASGPANTGELFF
j_gene: TRBJ2-2
v_gene: TRBV5-1
d_gene: NA
abundance: NA

CDR3nt: TGTGCCTGGAGTGGGGAGGAGAGCTCTGGAAACACCATATATTTT
CDR3aa: CAWSGEESSGNTIYF
j_gene: TRBJ1-3
v_gene: TRBV30
d_gene: NA
abundance: NA

CDR3nt: TGTGCCAGCAGGGATGGGGACAGATTAACCGAGCAGTACTTC
CDR3aa: CASRDGDRLTEQYF
j_gene: TRBJ2-7
v_gene: TRBV28
d_gene: TRBD1
abundance: NA

CDR3nt: TGTGCCAGCAGCCCCCAACTAGCGGGAGGAGCCTACGAGCAGTACTTC
CDR3aa: CASSPQLAGGAYEQYF
j_gene: TRBJ2-7
v_gene: TRBV14
d_gene: TRBD2
abundance: NA

CDR3nt: TGTGCCAGCAGCCCGGGAGCCCTAGCGAACTACGAGCAGTACTTC
CDR3aa: CASSPGALANYEQYF
j_gene: TRBJ2-7
v_gene: TRBV5-4
d_gene: NA
abundance: NA

CDR3nt: TGTGCCAGCAGCGTAGATCGGACAGGGACTTACGAGCAGTACTTC
CDR3aa: CASSVDRTGTYEQYF
j_gene: TRBJ2-7
v_gene: TRBV9
d_gene: TRBD1
abundance: once

CDR3nt: TGTGCCAGCAGTGGGACAGGGGGAGACCTTAACTATGGCTACACCTTC
CDR3aa: CASSGTGGDLNYGYTF
j_gene: TRBJ1-2
v_gene: TRBV2
d_gene: TRBD1
abundance: NA

CDR3nt: TGTGCCAGCAGCGTAGCCTCACTAGCGGGAGGGCCACACGAGCAGTACTTC
CDR3aa: CASSVASLAGGPHEQYF
j_gene: TRBJ2-7
v_gene: TRBV9
d_gene: TRBD2
abundance: NA

CDR3nt: TGTGCCAGCAGCTTACAACCACAGGGCTCTCGGGAGCAGTACTTC
CDR3aa: CASSLQPQGSREQYF
j_gene: TRBJ2-7
v_gene: TRBV7-9
d_gene: NA
abundance: NA

CDR3nt: TGTGCCATCAGTGAGGGGGCAGGGGGAGATATCACTGAAGCTTTCTTT
CDR3aa: CAISEGAGGDITEAFF
j_gene: TRBJ1-1
v_gene: TRBV10-3
d_gene: TRBD1
abundance: NA

CDR3nt: TGTGCCAGCACCTCGAGGGGGGGCTATGGCACAGATACGCAGTATTTT
CDR3aa: CASTSRGGYGTDTQYF
j_gene: TRBJ2-3
v_gene: TRBV13
d_gene: NA
abundance: NA